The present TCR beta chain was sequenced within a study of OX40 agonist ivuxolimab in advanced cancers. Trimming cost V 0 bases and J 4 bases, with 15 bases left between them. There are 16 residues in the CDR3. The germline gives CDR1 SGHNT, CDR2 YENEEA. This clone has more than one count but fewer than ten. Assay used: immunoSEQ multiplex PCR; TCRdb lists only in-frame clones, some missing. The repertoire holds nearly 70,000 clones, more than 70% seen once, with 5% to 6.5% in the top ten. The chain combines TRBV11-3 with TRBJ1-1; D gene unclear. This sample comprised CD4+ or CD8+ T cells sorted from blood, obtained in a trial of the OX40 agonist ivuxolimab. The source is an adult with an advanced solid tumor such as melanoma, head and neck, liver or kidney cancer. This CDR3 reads CASSLEASLLGTEAFF. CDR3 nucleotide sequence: TGTGCCAGCAGCTTAGAGGCCAGTTTACTGGGCACTGAAGCTTTCTTT.